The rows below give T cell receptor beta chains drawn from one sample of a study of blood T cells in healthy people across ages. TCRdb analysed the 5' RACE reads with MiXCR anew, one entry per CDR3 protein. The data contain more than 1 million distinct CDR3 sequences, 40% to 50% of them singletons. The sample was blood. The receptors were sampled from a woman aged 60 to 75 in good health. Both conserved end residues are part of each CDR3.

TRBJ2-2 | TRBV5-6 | CASSLDEGTGELFF
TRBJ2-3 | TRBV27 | CASRYRPDTQYF
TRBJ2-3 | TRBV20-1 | CSASLIMDTQYF
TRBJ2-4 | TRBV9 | CASSASGTTHNEQYF
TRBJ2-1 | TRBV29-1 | CSVAFSGEINEQFF
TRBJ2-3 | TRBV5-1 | CASSRFRIAGSGTDTQYF
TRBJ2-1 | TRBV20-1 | CSARDLAGLGGQFF
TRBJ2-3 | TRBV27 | CASTALASATSTDTQYF
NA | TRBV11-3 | CASSLGAANNEQYF
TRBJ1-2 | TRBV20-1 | CSAMRTPEAGYTF
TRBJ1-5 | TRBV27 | CASSRQGQEGDQPQHF
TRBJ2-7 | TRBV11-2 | CASSRPDRGRREQYF
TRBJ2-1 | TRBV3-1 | CASSQARAAAYNEQFF
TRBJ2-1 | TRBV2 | CASSEWLAAHNEQFF
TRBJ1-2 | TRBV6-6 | CASSPGGGAGYTF
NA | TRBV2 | CASRRDRDEQYF
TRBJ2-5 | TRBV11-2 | CASSAGRKETQYF
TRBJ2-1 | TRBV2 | CASIGLAGASSNEQFF
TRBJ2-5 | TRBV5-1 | CASSPLGDQETQYF
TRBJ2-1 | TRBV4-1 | CASSHRGGLNNEQFF
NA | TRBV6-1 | CASIPGLGGTQYF
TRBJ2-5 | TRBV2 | CASSEVWGLVETQYF
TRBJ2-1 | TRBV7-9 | CASSLPGLQRHEQFF
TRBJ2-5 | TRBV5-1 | CASSSRTSFQETQYF
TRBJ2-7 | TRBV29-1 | CSAPHRFDSYNEQYF
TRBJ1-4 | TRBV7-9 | CASSDYAGQTFNEKLFF
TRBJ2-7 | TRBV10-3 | CAISEQTGAREQYF
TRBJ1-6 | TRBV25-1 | CASRSGTVNSPLHF
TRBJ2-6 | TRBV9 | CASSVASGGGANVLTF
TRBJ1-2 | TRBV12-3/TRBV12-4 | CASSTGSGSYGYTF
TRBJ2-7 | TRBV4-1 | CASSHGVGDWSYEQYF
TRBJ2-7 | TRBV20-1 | CSAETSGSREQYF
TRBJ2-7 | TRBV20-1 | CSAPLVGASYEQYF
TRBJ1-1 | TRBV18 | CASSKGTEAFF
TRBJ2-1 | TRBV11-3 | CACSSGQDPVHNNEQFF
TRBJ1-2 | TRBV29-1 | CSVEGGTDDYGYTF
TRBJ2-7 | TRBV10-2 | CASSESAGYEQYF
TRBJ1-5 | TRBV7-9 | CASSLGFDRGLNQPQHF
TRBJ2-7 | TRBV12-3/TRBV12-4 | CASRASSTYEQYF
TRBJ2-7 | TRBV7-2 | CASSPSPRREEQYF
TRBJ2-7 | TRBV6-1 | CASSNDRSYEQYF
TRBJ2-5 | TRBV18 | CASSSGAGGPSEQYF
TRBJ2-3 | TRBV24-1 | CATSGTGTGGLYGDTQYF
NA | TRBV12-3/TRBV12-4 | CAYSAGDYNEQYF
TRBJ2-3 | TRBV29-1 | CSVEYRDSTDTQYF
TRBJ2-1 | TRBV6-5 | CASSYGRQILYNEQFF
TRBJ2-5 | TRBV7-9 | CASSRTGEAETQYF
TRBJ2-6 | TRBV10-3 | CAIREYSGANVLTF
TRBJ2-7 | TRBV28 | CASSPSGTGVSYEQYF
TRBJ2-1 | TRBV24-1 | CATSDPLSGSVVNEQFF